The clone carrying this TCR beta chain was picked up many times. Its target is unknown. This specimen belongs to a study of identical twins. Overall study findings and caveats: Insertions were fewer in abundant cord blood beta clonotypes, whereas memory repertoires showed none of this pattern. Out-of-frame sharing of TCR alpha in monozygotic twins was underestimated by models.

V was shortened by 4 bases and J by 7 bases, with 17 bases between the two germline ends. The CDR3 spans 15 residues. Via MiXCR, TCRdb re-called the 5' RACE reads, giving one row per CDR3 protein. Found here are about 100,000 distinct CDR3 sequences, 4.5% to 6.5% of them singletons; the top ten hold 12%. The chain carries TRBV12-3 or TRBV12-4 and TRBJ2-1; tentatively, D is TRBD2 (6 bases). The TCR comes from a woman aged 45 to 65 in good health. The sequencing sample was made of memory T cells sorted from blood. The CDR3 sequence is CASSSPGLRVNEQFF. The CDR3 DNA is TGTGCCAGCAGTTCACCGGGACTTCGGGTAAATGAGCAGTTCTTC.